The 26 T cell receptor beta chains below were found in one sample sequenced in a study of breast tumors, draining lymph nodes, adjacent tissues. TCRdb re-analysed the multiplex PCR reads in MiXCR, keeping a single row per CDR3 protein. The sample includes about 110,000 distinct CDR3 sequences, about 29% of them seen just once. Breast cancer patients provided tissue from their axillary draining lymph nodes. The sample taken for sequencing was axillary lymph node tissue. All receptors come from a female donor with breast cancer. Some clones in this sample may be carry-over from other donors' samples.

The rearrangement joins TRBV2 to TRBJ2-5; 7 bases agree with TRBD1. The CDR3 is 14 amino acids. Germline CDR1 and CDR2: SNHLY and FYNNEI. Germline trimming cut 6 bases from V and 2 bases from J; bases unmatched to any gene: 6. The CDR3 region is CASRVGTAQETQYF. The CDR3 nucleotides read TGTGCCAGCAGAGTTGGGACAGCGCAAGAGACCCAGTACTTC. Filled out from reference TRBV2 and TRBJ2-5, the complete variable domain reads EPEVTQTPSHQVTQMGQEVILRCVPISNHLYFYWYRQILGQKVEFLVSFYNNEISEKSEIFDDQFSVERPDGSNFTLKIRSTKLEDSAMYFCASRVGTAQETQYFGPGTRLLVL.

The chain couples TRBV7-9 to TRBJ2-1, with 11 bases fitting TRBD2. With 5 bases clipped from V and 13 bases from J, the junction kept 10 bases outside the gene matches. CDR1 and CDR2 from the germline V gene are SEHNR and FQNEAQ (reference sequence). This CDR3 spans 14 amino acids. In DNA, the CDR3 is TGTGCCAGCAGCGAGGGACTAGCGGCTTTCCCCCAGTTCTTC. Amino acid sequence: CASSEGLAAFPQFF.

This clonotype has at least ten counts. The chain combines TRBV19 with TRBJ1-2; no clear D. Germline V gene data show CDR1 as LNHDA and CDR2 as SQIVND (reference sequence). The CDR3 runs to 16 residues. V was trimmed by 1 base and J by 8 bases, leaving 20 bases between them. For the CDR3, the DNA is TGTGCCAGTAGTATAGGGGGTCCGGGCTCCGGACGAGGCTACACCTTC. Translation: CASSIGGPGSGRGYTF.

This clonotype showed up many times. The chain employs TRBV4-3 and TRBJ1-3; the D is unclear. Per the germline V gene, CDR1 is LGHNA and CDR2 is YSLEER. This CDR3 has 15 residues. Trimming shortened V by 2 bases and J by 0 bases, and 8 bases separated the two germline ends. CDR3 nucleotides: TGCGCCAGCAGCCAAAACCCAGGCTCTGGAAACACCATATATTTT. Encoded protein: CASSQNPGSGNTIYF.

The V gene is TRBV20-1, the J gene TRBJ1-2; maybe TRBD1 (6 bases). The CDR3 length is 12 residues. Trimming took off 3 bases at V and 12 bases at J, with 17 bases between the two ends. Germline V lookup: CDR1 DFQATT, CDR2 SNEGSKA (reference sequence). In nucleotides, the CDR3 is TGCAGTGCTAGCCCGGACAGCTCTGGAAACACCTTC. Encoded protein: CSASPDSSGNTF.

Turning to this clonotype: The CDR3 carries no conserved terminal phenylalanine or tryptophan, so it likely arises from a read error. The limits of the CDR3 on the DNA are not certain, so only TCRdb's listed CDR3 is given. The chain combines TRBV7-2 with TRBJ2-7; TRBD1, as called in the table, went unchecked against the DNA. A total of 11 residues make up the CDR3, ends included. From germline, CDR1 is SGHTA and CDR2 FQGNSA. CDR3 sequence: CASSQRGGATY.

This clonotype was observed many times. This chain joins TRBV12-3 or TRBV12-4 and TRBJ2-2; 10 bases agree with TRBD2. Trimming removed 2 bases from V and 7 bases from J; junction bases left unmatched: 4. The CDR3 is made up of 15 amino acids. CDR3 in amino acids: CASSLTSGARGELFF. CDR3 DNA: TGTGCCAGCAGTTTAACTAGCGGGGCCCGCGGGGAGCTGTTTTTT.

The CDR3 spells CASSLNSRSLINEQFF. In DNA form, the CDR3 reads TGTGCCAGCAGCCTAAATAGCAGGAGTTTAATCAATGAGCAGTTCTTC. The V gene is TRBV3-1, the J gene TRBJ2-1; no clear D. CDR3 length: 16 amino acids. The germline V gene has CDR1 LGHDT and CDR2 YNNKEL (reference sequence). Trimming removed 4 bases from V and 6 bases from J, with 19 bases in between.

This clonotype was detected ten times or more. The chain has TRBV3-1 and TRBJ1-5; 7 nucleotides agree with TRBD1. Trimming removed 0 bases from V and 1 base from J; junction bases left unmatched: 12. The CDR3 extends over 19 amino acids. Germline-derived CDR1 and CDR2 are LGHDT and YNNKEL (reference sequence). The CDR3 protein is CASSQDLTGMGGSNQPQHF. For the CDR3, the DNA is TGTGCCAGCAGCCAAGATCTGACAGGGATGGGTGGGAGCAATCAGCCCCAGCATTTT.

For this clonotype: Possible read error: a much larger clone is one base away. The chain uses TRBV5-4 and TRBJ2-3; 9 nucleotides line up with TRBD1. The J call may not be correct, given that the DNA end is closer to TRBJ1-5. Germline V gene data show CDR1 as SGHNT and CDR2 as YYREEE (reference sequence). CDR3 length: 16 residues. The CDR3 DNA reads TGTGCCAGCAGCTCGGGACAGGGACATAGCACAGATACGCAGCATTTT. It translates to CASSSGQGHSTDTQHF.

This clonotype has ten or more counts. The chain employs TRBV20-1 and TRBJ2-2, with a tentative D call TRBD2 (5 bases). Trimming removed 3 bases from V and 6 bases from J, with 17 bases in between. Germline-derived CDR1 and CDR2 are DFQATT and SNEGSKA (reference sequence). The CDR3 sequence is 15 residues long. CDR3 coding DNA: TGCAGTGCTAGGGGAGTGAAGCAGAGGTCCGGGGAGCTGTTTTTT. Its protein is CSARGVKQRSGELFF.

This clonotype was detected ten times or more. The J gene is TRBJ1-6, the V gene TRBV6-5; D perhaps matches TRBD1 (6 bases). V lost 0 bases to trimming and J lost 6 bases, with 12 bases between them. Germline CDR1 and CDR2: MNHEY and SVGAGI. CDR3 length: 16 residues. CDR3 nucleotide sequence: TGTGCCAGCAGTTACTCGATCCCAGGGGTTAATTCACCCCTCCACTTT. Its translation is CASSYSIPGVNSPLHF.

This chain joins TRBV27 and TRBJ2-2, with 8 bases that match TRBD2. This CDR3 comprises 13 residues. With 7 bases clipped from V and 6 bases from J, the junction kept 4 bases outside the gene matches. CDR1 and CDR2 (germline): MNHEY, SMNVEV (reference sequence). The CDR3 DNA reads TGTGCCAGCACGAGCGGGAGTGCCGGGGAGCTGTTTTTT. This codes for CASTSGSAGELFF.

This clonotype was observed at least ten times. In DNA form, the CDR3 reads TGTGCCAGCAGCTTCTCTGCCGTGGGGGGAACTAGCACAGATACGCAGTATTTT. Translated, it gives CASSFSAVGGTSTDTQYF. The chain employs TRBV11-2 and TRBJ2-3, with D possibly matching TRBD2 (6 bases). The CDR3 sequence is 18 residues long. Germline values: CDR1 SGHAT, CDR2 FQNNGV. V lost 3 bases and J 0 bases, leaving 19 bases between the germline ends.

This clonotype was seen at least ten times. V usage is TRBV7-9 and J usage is TRBJ2-2, with no clear D. This CDR3 contains 12 residues. Trimming left V 5 bases short and J 4 bases short, with 5 bases between. Germline CDR1 reads SEHNR; CDR2 reads FQNEAQ (reference sequence). CDR3 bases: TGTGCCAGCAGCCTTCTCACCGGGGAGCTGTTTTTT. Encoded protein: CASSLLTGELFF.

In this sample, this clonotype turned up many times. The chain couples TRBV6-6 to TRBJ2-1; 14 bases line up with TRBD2. Germline V lookup: CDR1 MNHNY, CDR2 SVGAGI (reference sequence). This CDR3 is built from 15 residues. The V gene end was trimmed by 5 bases and the J gene end by 7 bases; junction bases not matched to a gene: 4. For the CDR3, the DNA is TGTGCCAGCAGTGGGACTAGCGGGAGAAGTAATGAGCAGTTCTTC. Residues: CASSGTSGRSNEQFF.

This clonotype was observed many times. The chain is built from TRBV20-1 and TRBJ2-6; D remains unclear. There are 17 residues in the CDR3. With 3 bases removed from V and 0 bases from J, the gap between germline ends came to 15 bases. Germline loops: CDR1 DFQATT, CDR2 SNEGSKA (reference sequence). CDR3 in amino acids: CSASGRVESSGANVLTF. The CDR3 nucleotides read TGCAGTGCTAGTGGTCGGGTGGAAAGCTCTGGGGCCAACGTCCTGACTTTC.

This clonotype was observed at least ten times. An end of the junction differs from the germline gene, which may be a read error. The chain joins TRBV6-5 to TRBJ2-5; maybe TRBD2 (5 bases). The CDR3 is 14 amino acids. CDR1 and CDR2 from the germline V gene are MNHEY and SVGAGI. The CDR3, as DNA: TGTGCCAGCAGTCACTCGAGAACTAGAGGGACCCAGTACTTC. Its translation is CASSHSRTRGTQYF.

This clonotype has only one observation. This chain uses TRBV20-1 with TRBJ1-2; 7 bases line up with TRBD1. Germline values: CDR1 DFQATT, CDR2 SNEGSKA (reference sequence). After removal of 1 base from V and 1 base from J, the junction contained 6 bases not matched to a gene. The CDR3 loop spans 15 amino acids. Here the CDR3 DNA reads TGCAGTGCTAGAGGTCCGGGACAGCATAACTATGGCTACACCTTC. Amino acids: CSARGPGQHNYGYTF.

This clonotype appeared many times. V and J are TRBV20-1 and TRBJ2-3; the match to TRBD2 covers 8 bases. The V segment lost 8 bases and the J segment 0 bases; nucleotides outside the gene matches: 7. The CDR3 is made up of 14 amino acids. In germline, CDR1 is DFQATT, CDR2 SNEGSKA (reference sequence). The CDR3 DNA reads TGCAGTACGAGCGGGAGAACTAGCACAGATACGCAGTATTTT. Translating gives CSTSGRTSTDTQYF.

Note on this clonotype: Given a much more abundant clone one base away, this may be a read error. The gene calls are TRBV6-5 and TRBJ2-2; 13 bases are a match to TRBD2. CDR1 MNHEY and CDR2 SVGAGI come from the germline V gene. V was pared by 5 bases and J by 5 bases, with 2 bases of the junction left unmatched. This CDR3 comprises 15 residues. CDR3 bases: TGTGCCAGCAGTCAGACTAGCGGGGGGACCGGGGAGCTGTTTTTT. Its translation: CASSQTSGGTGELFF.

This clonotype was seen at least ten times. The gene calls are TRBV12-3 or TRBV12-4 and TRBJ2-1, with 7 bases identical to TRBD2. The CDR3 has 15 amino acids. The J segment lost 8 bases and the V segment lost 2 bases, leaving 9 bases of the junction unmatched. CDR3 nucleotide sequence: TGTGCCAGCAGTTTAAATATAGTGGGAGGGTATGAGCAGTTCTTC. Its protein product is CASSLNIVGGYEQFF.

This sequence joins TRBV7-3 and TRBJ2-2; D perhaps matches TRBD1 (6 bases). V gave up 6 bases and J gave up 1 base, with 15 bases separating them. The length of the CDR3 is 16 residues. Germline V lookup: CDR1 SGHTA, CDR2 FQGTGA. The CDR3 nucleotides read TGTGCCAGCAGTCACCCCCCGGGACAGAACACCGGGGAGCTGTTTTTT. Translation: CASSHPPGQNTGELFF. Full variable domain (rest looked up from reference TRBV7-3 and TRBJ2-2): GAGVSQTPSNKVTEKGKYVELRCDPISGHTALYWYRQSLGQGPEFLIYFQGTGAADDSGLPNDRFFAVRPEGSVSTLKIQRTERGDSAVYLCASSHPPGQNTGELFFGEGSRLTVL.

This clonotype was counted at least ten times. The chain uses TRBV20-1 and TRBJ2-1, with D possibly being TRBD2 (6 bases). The CDR3 has 16 residues. V dropped 0 bases and J dropped 8 bases, with 20 bases sitting between them. Germline V gives CDR1 DFQATT, CDR2 SNEGSKA (reference sequence). The CDR3 here is CSARDRGREWIYEQFF. CDR3 nucleotide sequence: TGCAGTGCTAGAGATCGGGGACGGGAGTGGATCTATGAGCAGTTCTTC.

In this sample, this clonotype turned up many times. V gene TRBV5-1 combines with J gene TRBJ2-2; 8 bases map to TRBD1. V lost 3 bases to trimming and J lost 4 bases; unmatched junction nucleotides: 2. The CDR3 length is 14 residues. Germline values: CDR1 SGHRS, CDR2 YFSETQ. The CDR3 reads CASSWTGTTGELFF. The CDR3, as DNA: TGCGCCAGCAGCTGGACAGGGACCACCGGGGAGCTGTTTTTT.

This clonotype was seen at least ten times. The chain uses TRBV28 and TRBJ1-6; D remains ambiguous. V was pared by 5 bases and J by 5 bases, with 19 bases between. Germline V gives CDR1 MDHEN, CDR2 SYDVKM. CDR3 size: 17 residues. CDR3 sequence (DNA): TGTGCCAGCAGTATGGCACTGACACGGCCGGATAATTCACCCCTCCACTTT. Encoded protein: CASSMALTRPDNSPLHF.